These 2 T cell receptor beta chains were all obtained from the same sample, sequenced in a study of shared clonotypes between healthy human individuals. Measured with immunoSEQ multiplex PCR; TCRdb has only the in-frame clones, and not every one. Here the sample spans around 2.1 million clones, approximately 94% being singletons. Material for sequencing was naive CD4+ T cells sorted from blood. This sample's subset: CD45RA+ positively selected. These receptor sequences come from a man younger than 35 in good health.

The chain links TRBV7-2 to TRBJ1-6; D is uncertain. From germline, CDR1 is SGHTA and CDR2 FQGNSA. The germline V and J ends were trimmed by 6 bases and 12 bases, with 9 bases remaining between them. This CDR3 region has 11 residues. The CDR3 protein is CASRKTLPLHF. Written as DNA, the CDR3 is TGTGCCAGCAGAAAGACTCTACCCCTCCACTTT.

This clone was found once. The rearrangement joins TRBV9 to TRBJ1-2, with D tentatively TRBD1 (5 bases). The germline V gene has CDR1 SGDLS and CDR2 YYNGEE. Trimming stripped 0 bases from V and 7 bases from J, with 13 bases between. The CDR3 spans 14 residues. As DNA, the CDR3 is TGTGCCAGCAGCGTAGGGCGGGACTTCGGTGGCTACACCTTC. As protein: CASSVGRDFGGYTF.